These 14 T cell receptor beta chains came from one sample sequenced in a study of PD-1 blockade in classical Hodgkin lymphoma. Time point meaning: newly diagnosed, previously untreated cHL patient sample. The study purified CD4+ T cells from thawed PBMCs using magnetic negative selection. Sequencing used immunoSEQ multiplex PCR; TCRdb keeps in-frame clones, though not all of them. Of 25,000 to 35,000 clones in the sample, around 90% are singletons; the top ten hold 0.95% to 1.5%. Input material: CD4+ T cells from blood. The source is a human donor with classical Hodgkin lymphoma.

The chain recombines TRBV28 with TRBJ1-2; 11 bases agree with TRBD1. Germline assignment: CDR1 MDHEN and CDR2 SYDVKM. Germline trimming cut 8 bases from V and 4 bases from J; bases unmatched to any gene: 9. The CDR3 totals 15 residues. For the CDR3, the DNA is TGTGCCAGCGGGAGGACAGGGGGCGTTAGCTATGGCTACACCTTC. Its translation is CASGRTGGVSYGYTF.

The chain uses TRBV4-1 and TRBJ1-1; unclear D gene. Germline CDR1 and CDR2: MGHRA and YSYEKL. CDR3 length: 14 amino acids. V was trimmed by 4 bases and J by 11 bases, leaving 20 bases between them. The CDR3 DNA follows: TGCGCCAGCAGCCCGGCGGAGGAGGGTTTAAAGGCTTTCTTT. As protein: CASSPAEEGLKAFF.

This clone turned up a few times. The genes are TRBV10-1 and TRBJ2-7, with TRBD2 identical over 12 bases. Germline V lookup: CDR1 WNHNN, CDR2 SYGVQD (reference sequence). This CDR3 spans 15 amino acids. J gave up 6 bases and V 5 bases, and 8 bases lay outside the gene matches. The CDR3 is CASSPLAGGGCEQYV. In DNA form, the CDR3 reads TGCGCCAGCAGTCCCCTAGCGGGAGGGGGATGCGAGCAGTACGTC.

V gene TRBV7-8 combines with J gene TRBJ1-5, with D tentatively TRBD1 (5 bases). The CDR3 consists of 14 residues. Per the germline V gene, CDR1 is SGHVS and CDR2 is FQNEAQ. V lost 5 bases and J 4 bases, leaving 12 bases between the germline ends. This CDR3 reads CASSPDSLNQPQHF. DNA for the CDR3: TGTGCCAGCAGCCCCGACAGTCTGAATCAGCCCCAGCATTTT.

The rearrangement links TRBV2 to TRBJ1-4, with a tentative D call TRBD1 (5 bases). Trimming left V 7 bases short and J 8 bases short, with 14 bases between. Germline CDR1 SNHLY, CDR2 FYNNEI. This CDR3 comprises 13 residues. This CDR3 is CASTLQGREKLFF. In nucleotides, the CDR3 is TGTGCCAGCACTTTGCAGGGCCGGGAAAAACTGTTTTTT.

The chain's CDR3 is CASSSPPGQRNEKLFF. CDR3 DNA: TGTGCCAGCAGTTCACCACCGGGACAACGTAATGAAAAACTGTTTTTT. The chain is built from TRBV28 and TRBJ1-4, with a weak D call TRBD1 (6 bases). The length of the CDR3 is 16 residues. CDR1 and CDR2 from the germline V gene are MDHEN and SYDVKM. Trimming shortened V by 4 bases and J by 4 bases, and 16 bases separated the two germline ends.

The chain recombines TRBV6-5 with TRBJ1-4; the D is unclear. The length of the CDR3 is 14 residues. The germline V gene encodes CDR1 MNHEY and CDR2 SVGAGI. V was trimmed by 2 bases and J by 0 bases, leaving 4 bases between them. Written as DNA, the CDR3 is TGTGCCAGCAGTTACGGGACAACTAATGAAAAACTGTTTTTT. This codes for CASSYGTTNEKLFF.

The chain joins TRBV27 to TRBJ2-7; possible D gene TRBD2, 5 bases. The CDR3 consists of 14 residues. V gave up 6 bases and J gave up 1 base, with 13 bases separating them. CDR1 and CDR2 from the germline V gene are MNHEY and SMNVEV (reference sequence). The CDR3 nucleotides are TGTGCCAGCAGACTCATGGGAGTTTCCTACGAGCAGTACTTC. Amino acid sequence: CASRLMGVSYEQYF.

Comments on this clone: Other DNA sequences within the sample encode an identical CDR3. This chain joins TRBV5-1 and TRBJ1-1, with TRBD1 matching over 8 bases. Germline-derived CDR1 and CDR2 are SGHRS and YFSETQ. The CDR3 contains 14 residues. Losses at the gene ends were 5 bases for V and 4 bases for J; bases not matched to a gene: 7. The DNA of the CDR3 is TGCGCCAGCAGTTTTCTTACAGGGGGCACTGAAGCTTTCTTT. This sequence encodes CASSFLTGGTEAFF. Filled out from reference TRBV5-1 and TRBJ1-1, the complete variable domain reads KAGVTQTPRYLIKTRGQQVTLSCSPISGHRSVSWYQQTPGQGLQFLFEYFSETQRNKGNFPGRFSGRQFSNSRSEMNVSTLELGDSALYLCASSFLTGGTEAFFGQGTRLTVV.

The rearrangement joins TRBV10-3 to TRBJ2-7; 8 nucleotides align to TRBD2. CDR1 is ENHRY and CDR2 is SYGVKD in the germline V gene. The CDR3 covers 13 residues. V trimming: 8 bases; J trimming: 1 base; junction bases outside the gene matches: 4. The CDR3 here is CAIREGTSYEQYV. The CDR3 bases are TGTGCCATCCGGGAGGGCACTTCCTACGAGCAGTACGTC.

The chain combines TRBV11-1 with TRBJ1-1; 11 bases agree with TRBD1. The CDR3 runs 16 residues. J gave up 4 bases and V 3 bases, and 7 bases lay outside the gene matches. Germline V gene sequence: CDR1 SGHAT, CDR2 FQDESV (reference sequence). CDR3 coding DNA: TGTGCCAGCAGCTTTGGGGACAGGGGGTTTACCACTGAAGCTTTCTTT. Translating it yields CASSFGDRGFTTEAFF.

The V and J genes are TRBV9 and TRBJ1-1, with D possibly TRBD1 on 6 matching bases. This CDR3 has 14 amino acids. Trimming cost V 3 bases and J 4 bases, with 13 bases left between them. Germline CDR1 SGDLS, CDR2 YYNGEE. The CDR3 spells CASSARGVSTEAFF. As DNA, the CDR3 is TGTGCCAGCAGCGCGAGGGGGGTTAGCACTGAAGCTTTCTTT.

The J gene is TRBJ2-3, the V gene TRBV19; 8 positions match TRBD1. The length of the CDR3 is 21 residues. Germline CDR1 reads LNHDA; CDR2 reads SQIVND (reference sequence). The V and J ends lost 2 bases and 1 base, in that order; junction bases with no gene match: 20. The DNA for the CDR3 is TGTGCCAGTAGTATACCGGCGGCGAGACAACAGACGGACAGGGGCACAGATACGCAGTATTTT. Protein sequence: CASSIPAARQQTDRGTDTQYF.

In nucleotides, the CDR3 is TGTGCCAGCAGGCGACAGGGGACCCCCTACGAGCAGTACGTC. Translated: CASRRQGTPYEQYV. The rearrangement links TRBV28 to TRBJ2-7, with 8 bases matching TRBD1. V dropped 6 bases and J dropped 2; count of bases not matched to a gene: 6. Germline CDR1 reads MDHEN; CDR2 reads SYDVKM. This CDR3 has 14 amino acids.